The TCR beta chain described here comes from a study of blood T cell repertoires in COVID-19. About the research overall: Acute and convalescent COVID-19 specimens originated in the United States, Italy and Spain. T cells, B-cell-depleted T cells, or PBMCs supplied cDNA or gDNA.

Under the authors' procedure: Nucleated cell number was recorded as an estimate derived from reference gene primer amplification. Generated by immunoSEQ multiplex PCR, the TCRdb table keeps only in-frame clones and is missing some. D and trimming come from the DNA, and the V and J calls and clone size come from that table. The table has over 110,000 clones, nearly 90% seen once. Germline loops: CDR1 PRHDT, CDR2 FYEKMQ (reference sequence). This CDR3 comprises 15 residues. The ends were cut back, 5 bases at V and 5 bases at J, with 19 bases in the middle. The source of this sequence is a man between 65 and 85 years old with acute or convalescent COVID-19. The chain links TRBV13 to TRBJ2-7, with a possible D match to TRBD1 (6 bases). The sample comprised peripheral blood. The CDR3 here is CASSNGWQGYNEQYF. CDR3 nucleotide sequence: TGTGCCAGCAGCAACGGGTGGCAGGGGTACAACGAGCAGTACTTC. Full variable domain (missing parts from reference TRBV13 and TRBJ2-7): AAGVIQSPRHLIKEKRETATLKCYPIPRHDTVYWYQQGPGQDPQFLISFYEKMQSDKGSIPDRFSAQQFSDYHSELNMSSLELGDSALYFCASSNGWQGYNEQYFGPGTRLTVT.